The next 20 T cell receptor beta chains were all read from a single sample in a study of T cell clonotyping in hematopoietic cell transplantation. Time point in this sample: recipient sample about 28 days before transplant, after cytoreduction. Measured with immunoSEQ multiplex PCR; TCRdb has only the in-frame clones, and not every one. This sample has about 7,400 clones, with approximately 90% found just once. The sequenced sample was peripheral blood mononuclear cells, obtained before stem cell transplant. The receptors originated from a man in his 60s with acute myeloid leukemia. Some clones in this sample may be carry-over from other donors' samples.

The gene calls are TRBV4-1 and TRBJ2-2; possible D gene TRBD1, 6 bases. Germline lookup yields CDR1 MGHRA and CDR2 YSYEKL. V dropped 0 bases and J dropped 0 bases, with 11 bases sitting between them. The CDR3 runs 17 residues. The DNA of the CDR3 is TGCGCCAGCAGCCAAGATAACAGACAGGCGAACACCGGGGAGCTGTTTTTT. It translates to CASSQDNRQANTGELFF.

The chain has TRBV5-5 and TRBJ1-2, with a weak D call TRBD1 (6 bases). Trimming removed 4 bases from V and 4 bases from J, with 14 bases in between. The CDR3 extends over 14 amino acids. The germline gives CDR1 SGHKS, CDR2 YYEKEE (reference sequence). CDR3 DNA sequence: TGTGCCAGCAGCAGGTCAGGGACATCCTATGGCTACACCTTC. Residues: CASSRSGTSYGYTF.

The genes are TRBV29-1 and TRBJ2-7; 11 bases map to TRBD1. The CDR3 is 16 residues long. The germline gives CDR1 SQVTM, CDR2 ANQGSEA. V shed 7 bases, J shed 0 bases, and the junction held 11 bases outside the gene matches. CDR3 loop: CSAQSGTGGISYEQYF. The CDR3 DNA reads as TGCAGCGCTCAATCAGGGACAGGGGGGATCTCCTACGAGCAGTACTTC.

This chain connects TRBV28 to TRBJ1-5, with no clear D. V was shortened by 6 bases and J by 15 bases, with 18 bases between the two germline ends. The CDR3 is 12 residues long. Germline CDR1 reads MDHEN; CDR2 reads SYDVKM. The CDR3 region is CASSTTARKRHF. Written as DNA, the CDR3 is TGTGCCAGCAGCACGACCGCCAGGAAACGGCATTTT.

The chain employs TRBV7-3 and TRBJ2-5; 11 bases agree with TRBD1. The ends lost 1 base at V and 5 bases at J; junction bases unmatched: 3. Germline CDR1 is SGHTA and CDR2 is FQGTGA. The CDR3 is 15 amino acids. This chain's CDR3 is CASSLMGTGGETQYF. The CDR3, as DNA: TGTGCCAGCAGCTTAATGGGGACAGGGGGTGAGACCCAGTACTTC.

Only a few counts were recorded for this clone. This chain connects TRBV19 to TRBJ2-3; D might be TRBD1 or TRBD2, each matching 5 bases. Germline lookup yields CDR1 LNHDA and CDR2 SQIVND (reference sequence). The V end lost 0 bases, the J end lost 6 bases, and 10 bases lay between the germline ends. There are 14 residues in the CDR3. The CDR3 is CASSIDPGSDTQYF. The CDR3 region has the DNA TGTGCCAGTAGTATAGACCCAGGGAGCGATACGCAGTATTTT.

This CDR3 reads CASSELGGANSPLHF. The CDR3 nucleotides read TGTGCCAGCAGTGAACTGGGGGGGGCTAATTCACCCCTCCACTTT. The V gene is TRBV6-1, the J gene TRBJ1-6, with D maybe TRBD1 (6 bases). The CDR3 loop spans 15 amino acids. The germline CDR1 and CDR2 sequences are MNHNS and SASEGT. V was clipped by 2 bases and J by 6 bases, with 11 bases between them.

This clone was observed once. This chain's CDR3 is CASRAGSNSNQPQHF. CDR3 DNA: TGTGCCAGCAGAGCGGGGAGCAATAGCAATCAGCCCCAGCATTTT. The chain links TRBV2 to TRBJ1-5; D is unclear. CDR3 length: 15 residues. Germline V CDR1 and CDR2: SNHLY, FYNNEI. Deletions cut 6 bases from V and 0 bases from J, with 12 bases between.

V gene TRBV6-1 combines with J gene TRBJ1-5; D remains unclear. V was cut by 1 base and J by 5 bases, with 12 bases left in between. The CDR3 covers 15 residues. Germline-derived CDR1 and CDR2 are MNHNS and SASEGT. The CDR3 DNA is TGTGCCAGCAGTGAAGATCTGGGGAAGTATCAGCCCCAGCATTTT. Encoded protein: CASSEDLGKYQPQHF.

This rearrangement joins TRBV11-3 to TRBJ2-1; unclear D gene. Trimming cost V 0 bases and J 3 bases, with 9 bases left between them. Germline lookup yields CDR1 SGHNT and CDR2 YENEEA. The length of the CDR3 is 15 residues. The CDR3 bases are TGTGCCAGCAGCTTAGAGACTGGGAACTACAATGAGCAGTTCTTC. Amino acids: CASSLETGNYNEQFF.

The CDR3 region has the DNA TGTGCCAGCAGCCGCCGGGGGAACACTGAAGCTTTCTTT. It is translated as CASSRRGNTEAFF. The rearrangement links TRBV11-3 to TRBJ1-1; the D is unclear. V was shortened by 5 bases and J by 1 base, with 8 bases between the two germline ends. The CDR3 has 13 amino acids. The germline V gene has CDR1 SGHNT and CDR2 YENEEA.

The chain employs TRBV5-1 and TRBJ1-6; weak D call: TRBD1 (6 bases). Trimming took off 0 bases at V and 7 bases at J, with 14 bases between the two ends. The CDR3 is 16 residues long. Germline CDR1 SGHRS, CDR2 YFSETQ. Here the CDR3 reads CASSLGEQGRNSPLHF. The CDR3 region has the DNA TGCGCCAGCAGCTTGGGTGAACAGGGAAGGAATTCACCCCTCCACTTT.

CDR3 coding DNA: TGTGCCAGCAGCCGACGGGCGTTCGACACTGAAGCTTTCTTT. Its translation: CASSRRAFDTEAFF. The chain couples TRBV27 to TRBJ1-1; no definite D call. V lost 6 bases and J lost 3, with 14 bases in between. The germline V gene has CDR1 MNHEY and CDR2 SMNVEV (reference sequence). CDR3 length equals 14 residues.

The chain carries TRBV6-5 and TRBJ1-2, with TRBD1 matching over 8 bases. In germline, CDR1 is MNHEY, CDR2 SVGAGI. V lost 4 bases, J lost 8 bases, and 12 bases stayed unmatched. The CDR3 has 15 amino acids. The CDR3: CASSSQSTGDEGYTF. For the CDR3, the DNA is TGTGCCAGCAGTTCTCAATCGACAGGGGACGAGGGCTACACCTTC.

V is TRBV23-1 and J is TRBJ2-5, with TRBD2 matching over 10 bases. TRBV23-1 is given ORF status, its function remaining uncertain. CDR3 length equals 16 residues. The ends lost 2 bases at V and 3 bases at J; junction bases unmatched: 6. The CDR3 is CASSQPQGLAEETQYF. CDR3 nucleotide sequence: TGCGCCAGCAGTCAACCACAAGGACTAGCGGAAGAGACCCAGTACTTC.

The chain combines TRBV11-3 with TRBJ2-3; no clear D gene. Trimming shortened V by 5 bases and J by 6 bases, and 12 bases separated the two germline ends. From germline, CDR1 is SGHNT and CDR2 YENEEA. CDR3 size: 13 residues. The CDR3, as DNA: TGTGCCAGCAGCCCCGACACCAGGGATACGCAGTATTTT. Amino acid sequence: CASSPDTRDTQYF.

The rearrangement links TRBV27 to TRBJ1-1, with D tentatively TRBD1 (5 bases). The CDR3 loop spans 13 amino acids. CDR1 is MNHEY and CDR2 is SMNVEV in the germline V gene (reference sequence). Trimming left V 8 bases short and J 5 bases short, with 15 bases between. This chain's CDR3 is CASGGGGFTEAFF. CDR3 sequence (DNA): TGTGCCAGCGGGGGTGGGGGATTTACTGAAGCTTTCTTT.

CDR3 in DNA: TGTGCCAGCAGCACCTCGGGGAACTACAATGAGCAGTTCTTC. Its protein is CASSTSGNYNEQFF. The J gene is TRBJ2-1, the V gene TRBV11-2; maybe TRBD2 (5 bases). Looked up from germline, CDR1 is SGHAT and CDR2 is FQNNGV. CDR3 length equals 14 residues. V was pared by 5 bases and J by 3 bases, with 11 bases between.

The V call is TRBV4-1, the J call TRBJ1-1; a possible D gene is TRBD1 (5 bases). This CDR3 spans 16 amino acids. Germline CDR1 is MGHRA and CDR2 is YSYEKL. The ends were cut back, 4 bases at V and 2 bases at J, with 17 bases in the middle. The CDR3 bases are TGCGCCAGCAGCCTTGATGGGGGAATAACAAACACTGAAGCTTTCTTT. This encodes CASSLDGGITNTEAFF.

This sequence joins TRBV5-1 and TRBJ1-5; TRBD1 matches 10 bases. The ends lost 0 bases at V and 6 bases at J; junction bases unmatched: 6. Germline lookup yields CDR1 SGHRS and CDR2 YFSETQ. The CDR3 spans 16 residues. The CDR3 spells CASSLETGGAGQPQHF. The CDR3 DNA is TGCGCCAGCAGCTTGGAGACAGGGGGCGCAGGTCAGCCCCAGCATTTT.